The 16 T cell receptor beta chains listed next were all sequenced from one sample in a study of beta chain features in type 1 diabetes. Whole-study results and caveats: Within each of all four CD4+ subsets, Type 1 diabetes patients had TCRB CDR3s that were moderately but significantly shorter.

Their antigen targets remain unknown. TCRB transcripts that were expressed got sequenced, as all of the isolated RNA had been reverse transcribed. Measured with immunoSEQ multiplex PCR; TCRdb has only the in-frame clones, and not every one. The table has about 240,000 clones, roughly 14% seen once; the top ten hold 0.015% to 0.02%. Material for sequencing was naive CD4+ T cells from blood. These receptors were collected from a man aged 25 to 45 with type 1 diabetes.

This clone was seen only a few times. The J gene is TRBJ2-7, the V gene TRBV5-1; the match to TRBD2 covers 7 bases. The CDR3 extends over 15 amino acids. Germline V CDR1 and CDR2: SGHRS, YFSETQ. Losses at the gene ends were 0 bases for V and 3 bases for J; bases not matched to a gene: 6. For the CDR3, the DNA is TGCGCCAGCAGCTTGGTGTGGGGGGGAGACTACGAGCAGTACTTC. Translated: CASSLVWGGDYEQYF.

The chain has TRBV10-3 and TRBJ2-5; 10 bases are shared with TRBD2. The V segment lost 3 bases and the J segment 3 bases; nucleotides outside the gene matches: 7. Per the germline V gene, CDR1 is ENHRY and CDR2 is SYGVKD. This CDR3 region has 16 residues. The CDR3 DNA is TGTGCCATCAGTGAAGGGCTAGCGGGGGCAAAAGAGACCCAGTACTTC. Translated: CAISEGLAGAKETQYF.

This chain joins TRBV7-9 and TRBJ1-4; D not certain. Germline CDR1 SEHNR, CDR2 FQNEAQ (reference sequence). The germline V and J ends were trimmed by 5 bases and 6 bases, with 4 bases remaining between them. The CDR3 totals 11 residues. Here the CDR3 reads CASSRDEKLFF. CDR3 bases: TGTGCCAGCAGCCGGGATGAAAAACTGTTTTTT. The variable domain in full, with the rest retrieved from reference TRBV7-9 and TRBJ1-4, is DTGVSQNPRHKITKRGQNVTFRCDPISEHNRLYWYRQTLGQGPEFLTYFQNEAQLEKSRLLSDRFSAERPKGSFSTLEIQRTEQGDSAMYLCASSRDEKLFFGSGTQLSVL.

The rearrangement uses TRBV12-5 and TRBJ1-3; TRBD1 matches at 7 bases. The CDR3 loop spans 14 amino acids. Germline V gene lookup returns CDR1 LGHNT and CDR2 FRNRAP. V shed 7 bases, J shed 1 base, and the junction held 4 bases outside the gene matches. The CDR3 coding sequence is TGTGCTAGTGCCCACAGGGGATCTGGAAACACCATATATTTT. The encoded protein is CASAHRGSGNTIYF.

The rearrangement joins TRBV11-2 to TRBJ2-2; the D is unclear. V lost 0 bases, J lost 1 base, and 3 bases lay in between. Germline V lookup: CDR1 SGHAT, CDR2 FQNNGV. This CDR3 spans 14 amino acids. In DNA form, the CDR3 reads TGTGCCAGCAGCTTAGACGGGAACACCGGGGAGCTGTTTTTT. Amino acid sequence: CASSLDGNTGELFF.

The rearrangement joins TRBV7-2 to TRBJ2-1; possible D gene TRBD2, 5 bases. V lost 4 bases and J 7 bases, leaving 17 bases between the germline ends. This CDR3 comprises 15 residues. Germline lookup yields CDR1 SGHTA and CDR2 FQGNSA. CDR3 sequence: CASSSGPAAMNEQFF. The DNA for the CDR3 is TGTGCCAGCAGCTCCGGACCAGCGGCTATGAATGAGCAGTTCTTC.

This clone has more than one count but fewer than ten. The chain links TRBV7-2 to TRBJ1-2; D not certain. CDR3 size: 11 residues. The germline V gene encodes CDR1 SGHTA and CDR2 FQGNSA. V dropped 10 bases and J dropped 2 bases, with 8 bases sitting between them. CDR3 DNA: TGTGCCACCTCTTTAAACTATGGCTACACCTTC. This translates into CATSLNYGYTF.

The V call is TRBV7-9, the J call TRBJ2-1; 10 nucleotides line up with TRBD2. Germline loops: CDR1 SEHNR, CDR2 FQNEAQ (reference sequence). J was trimmed by 8 bases and V by 2 bases; bases with no gene match: 9. CDR3 length equals 16 residues. The CDR3 bases are TGTGCCAGCAGCTTATTGGCTAGCGGGAGTGAGGATGAGCAGTTCTTC. This sequence encodes CASSLLASGSEDEQFF.

In this sample, this clone turned up a few times. The genes are TRBV7-8 and TRBJ2-1, with TRBD1 as a possible D gene (6 bases). The CDR3 totals 14 residues. The germline CDR1 and CDR2 sequences are SGHVS and FQNEAQ. V was pared by 5 bases and J by 7 bases, with 15 bases between. CDR3 nucleotides: TGTGCCAGCAGCCCCCAAAACAGGGTTAATGAGCAGTTCTTC. Protein sequence: CASSPQNRVNEQFF.

The chain has TRBV29-1 and TRBJ2-7; D might be TRBD2 (5 bases). The CDR3 extends over 14 amino acids. CDR1 is SQVTM, CDR2 ANQGSEA, per germline. V lost 5 bases and J 0 bases, leaving 14 bases between the germline ends. This CDR3 reads CSVTQQEDSYEQYF. As DNA, the CDR3 is TGCAGCGTTACCCAGCAGGAGGACTCCTACGAGCAGTACTTC.

The chain employs TRBV29-1 and TRBJ2-5, with a weak D call TRBD2 (6 bases). The V end was cut by 8 bases, the J end by 0 bases, with 16 bases between. There are 14 residues in the CDR3. In germline, CDR1 is SQVTM, CDR2 ANQGSEA. The chain's CDR3 is CSSGRAGNQETQYF. CDR3 DNA: TGCAGCTCCGGCAGGGCGGGGAACCAAGAGACCCAGTACTTC.

The V gene is TRBV10-3, the J gene TRBJ1-1; D perhaps matches TRBD1 (6 bases). Trimming shortened V by 0 bases and J by 1 base, and 6 bases separated the two germline ends. This CDR3 has 14 amino acids. Germline CDR1 ENHRY, CDR2 SYGVKD. The CDR3 loop reads CAISESGQNTEAFF. CDR3 bases: TGTGCCATCAGTGAGTCGGGACAGAACACTGAAGCTTTCTTT.

This clone was seen a handful of times. The CDR3 reads CASREAGGGTDTQYF. CDR3 in DNA: TGTGCCAGCAGGGAAGCGGGAGGCGGGACAGATACGCAGTATTTT. V is TRBV5-6 and J is TRBJ2-3, with TRBD2 matching over 9 bases. With 5 bases clipped from V and 3 bases from J, the junction kept 7 bases outside the gene matches. Germline values: CDR1 SGHDT, CDR2 YYEEEE. The CDR3 spans 15 residues. Complete variable domain (other parts from reference TRBV5-6 and TRBJ2-3): DAGVTQSPTHLIKTRGQQVTLRCSPKSGHDTVSWYQQALGQGPQFIFQYYEEEERQRGNFPDRFSGHQFPNYSSELNVNALLLGDSALYLCASREAGGGTDTQYFGPGTRLTVL.

This clone was seen just once. J is TRBJ1-6 and V is TRBV4-2; no clear D gene. This CDR3 is 20 amino acids long. The germline CDR1 and CDR2 sequences are LGHNA and YNFKEQ. V lost 1 base to trimming and J lost 0 bases, with 19 bases between them. In DNA form, the CDR3 reads TGTGCCAGCAGCCAAGCCCTGGGGAGGGCGGGAAGCTCCTATAATTCACCCCTCCACTTT. Amino acids: CASSQALGRAGSSYNSPLHF.

This clone was counted a few times. The V gene is TRBV6-6, the J gene TRBJ1-5, with D possibly being TRBD1 (5 bases). V lost 6 bases and J 7 bases, leaving 16 bases between the germline ends. CDR3 size: 14 residues. Looked up from germline, CDR1 is MNHNY and CDR2 is SVGAGI (reference sequence). The chain's CDR3 is CASSLGQSVQPQHF. The CDR3 DNA follows: TGTGCCAGCAGCCTCGGACAAAGCGTCCAGCCCCAGCATTTT.

There are a few counts of this clone. The V gene is TRBV4-2, the J gene TRBJ2-6; TRBD1 might be the D (5 bases). CDR1 LGHNA and CDR2 YNFKEQ come from the germline V gene. The CDR3 has 16 amino acids. Between the trimmed V and J ends, which lost 1 base and 2 bases, there was a span of 9 bases. The CDR3 DNA sequence: TGTGCCAGCAGCCAAGTATCGACAGCTGGGGCCAACGTCCTGACTTTC. Its protein is CASSQVSTAGANVLTF.